These 15 T cell receptor beta chains came from one sample sequenced in a study of blood T cell repertoires in COVID-19. Method: immunoSEQ multiplex PCR; TCRdb's copy keeps in-frame clones and lacks some. The sample carries approximately 180,000 clones, 85% to 90% recorded once. What was sequenced was PBMCs or T cells enriched from blood (not recorded which). All receptors derive from a woman between 35 and 50 years old with acute COVID-19.

This clone was detected only once. V gene TRBV7-2 combines with J gene TRBJ2-5; weak D call: TRBD1 (6 bases). The V and J ends lost 1 base and 4 bases respectively, with 13 bases between them. CDR3 length: 15 amino acids. The V gene's germline CDR1 is SGHTA and CDR2 FQGNSA. CDR3 amino acids: CASSLVRGGAETQYF. The DNA for the CDR3 is TGTGCCAGCAGCTTAGTTAGAGGGGGTGCAGAGACCCAGTACTTC.

J is TRBJ2-3 and V is TRBV19; 12 bases fit TRBD2. The germline V gene has CDR1 LNHDA and CDR2 SQIVND (reference sequence). The trim removed 4 bases at V and 7 bases at J, leaving 6 bases unmatched. The CDR3 totals 15 residues. The CDR3 loop reads CASSTSGGALNTQYF. CDR3 DNA sequence: TGTGCCAGTAGTACTAGCGGGGGGGCCTTAAATACGCAGTATTTT.

The CDR3: CASSFAAGSSENIQYF. CDR3 coding DNA: TGTGCCAGCAGCTTTGCCGCGGGGTCCAGTGAAAACATTCAGTACTTC. The rearrangement joins TRBV13 to TRBJ2-4, with D maybe TRBD2 (6 bases). The CDR3 covers 16 residues. CDR1 is PRHDT and CDR2 is FYEKMQ in the germline V gene (reference sequence). Deletions cut 3 bases from V and 5 bases from J, with 17 bases between.

This clone came up many times. The J gene is TRBJ2-1, the V gene TRBV5-1, with 10 bases lining up with TRBD2. CDR1 and CDR2 (germline): SGHRS, YFSETQ. This CDR3 has 16 residues. The junction had 12 bases not matched to a gene; V was cut back by 3 bases and J by 9 bases. The DNA for the CDR3 is TGCGCCAGCAGCTCCCGTCGGCCTAGCGGGAGTACTGAGCAGTTCTTC. It is translated as CASSSRRPSGSTEQFF.

This chain's CDR3 is CASSLSGSGANVLTF. DNA of the CDR3: TGTGCCAGCAGCTTAAGCGGTTCTGGGGCCAACGTCCTGACTTTC. V gene TRBV7-2 combines with J gene TRBJ2-6, with a possible D match to TRBD2 (5 bases). Germline values: CDR1 SGHTA, CDR2 FQGNSA. This CDR3 has 15 amino acids. The germline V and J ends were trimmed by 2 bases and 1 base, with 6 bases remaining between them.

This sequence joins TRBV7-2 and TRBJ2-7; D unclear. Germline V gene sequence: CDR1 SGHTA, CDR2 FQGNSA. The CDR3 runs 14 residues. The V gene lost 2 bases and the J gene lost 2 bases, with 10 bases spanning the gap. CDR3 sequence reads: CASSLTWQTYEQYF. In nucleotides, the CDR3 is TGTGCCAGCAGCTTAACGTGGCAGACCTACGAGCAGTACTTC. The full variable domain, with the rest looked up from reference TRBV7-2 and TRBJ2-7, is GAGVSQSPSNKVTEKGKDVELRCDPISGHTALYWYRQSLGQGLEFLIYFQGNSAPDKSGLPSDRFSAERTGGSVSTLTIQRTQQEDSAVYLCASSLTWQTYEQYFGPGTRLTVT.

The chain is built from TRBV9 and TRBJ2-3; no firm D call. The CDR3 is made up of 15 amino acids. V was cut by 8 bases and J by 0 bases, with 16 bases left in between. Germline V CDR1 and CDR2: SGDLS, YYNGEE. The CDR3: CASTTGLTSTDTQYF. The CDR3 region has the DNA TGTGCCAGTACTACGGGTCTTACTAGCACAGATACGCAGTATTTT.

The chain employs TRBV7-2 and TRBJ2-7; D is perhaps TRBD1 (6 bases). The germline V gene encodes CDR1 SGHTA and CDR2 FQGNSA. Trimming removed 3 bases at V and 4 bases at J, with 13 bases between. The CDR3 covers 14 residues. The chain's CDR3 is CASSLQGSGYEQYF. The DNA for the CDR3 is TGTGCCAGCAGCTTGCAGGGGAGTGGGTACGAGCAGTACTTC.

CDR3 DNA: TGTGCCAGCAGCCACCTTATGAGGGCCAAAGCGGGAGAGCAGTTCTTC. The encoded protein is CASSHLMRAKAGEQFF. The chain carries TRBV5-6 and TRBJ2-1; 7 bases align to TRBD2. The CDR3 length is 16 residues. V shed 4 bases, J shed 10 bases, and the junction held 17 bases outside the gene matches. The germline CDR1 and CDR2 sequences are SGHDT and YYEEEE.

The gene calls are TRBV11-3 and TRBJ2-1; TRBD2 might be the D (6 bases). This CDR3 contains 14 residues. Per the germline V gene, CDR1 is SGHNT and CDR2 is YENEEA. The ends were cut back, 0 bases at V and 7 bases at J, with 10 bases in the middle. CDR3 bases: TGTGCCAGCAGCTTAGATCGCCGGGGGAATGAGCAGTTCTTC. Translating it yields CASSLDRRGNEQFF.

The J gene is TRBJ1-6, the V gene TRBV5-1; D not resolved. The germline V and J ends were trimmed by 3 bases and 11 bases, with 12 bases remaining between them. Per the germline V gene, CDR1 is SGHRS and CDR2 is YFSETQ. The CDR3 consists of 13 residues. The CDR3 loop reads CASSSGRGTPLHF. CDR3 sequence (DNA): TGCGCCAGCAGCTCCGGGCGGGGTACACCCCTCCACTTT.

The genes are TRBV5-1 and TRBJ2-1, with TRBD2 matching over 11 bases. CDR1 SGHRS and CDR2 YFSETQ come from the germline V gene. Trimming took 2 bases from V and 3 from J; bases not matched to a gene: 1. There are 15 residues in the CDR3. The CDR3 sequence is CASSFGTSGYNEQFF. CDR3 in DNA: TGCGCCAGCAGCTTCGGGACTAGCGGCTACAATGAGCAGTTCTTC.

The chain employs TRBV14 and TRBJ2-7; D is possibly TRBD2 (6 bases). Germline lookup yields CDR1 SGHDN and CDR2 FVKESK. The CDR3 runs to 15 residues. V gave up 1 base and J gave up 0 bases, with 10 bases separating them. CDR3 sequence reads: CASSQAGTGSYEQYF. In DNA form, the CDR3 reads TGTGCCAGCAGCCAAGCCGGGACTGGCTCCTACGAGCAGTACTTC. Full variable domain (rest looked up from reference TRBV14 and TRBJ2-7): EAGVTQFPSHSVIEKGQTVTLRCDPISGHDNLYWYRRVMGKEIKFLLHFVKESKQDESGMPNNRFLAERTGGTYSTLKVQPAELEDSGVYFCASSQAGTGSYEQYFGPGTRLTVT.

This chain uses TRBV9 with TRBJ1-5; D ambiguous. The CDR3 has 16 residues. V was pared by 4 bases and J by 6 bases, with 20 bases between. CDR1 is SGDLS and CDR2 is YYNGEE in the germline V gene. The DNA for the CDR3 is TGTGCCAGCAGCCCAGAGGAGGGAGGTTTCGGTCAGCCCCAGCATTTT. Translating gives CASSPEEGGFGQPQHF. The entire variable domain, with the rest obtained from reference TRBV9 and TRBJ1-5, is as follows: DSGVTQTPKHLITATGQRVTLRCSPRSGDLSVYWYQQSLDQGLQFLIQYYNGEERAKGNILERFSAQQFPDLHSELNLSSLELGDSALYFCASSPEEGGFGQPQHFGDGTRLSIL.

The V and J genes are TRBV9 and TRBJ2-1; the D gene is possibly TRBD2 (6 bases). This CDR3 is built from 16 residues. Deletions cut 0 bases from V and 4 bases from J, with 14 bases between. CDR1 and CDR2 (germline): SGDLS, YYNGEE. The CDR3, as DNA: TGTGCCAGCAGCGTAGCTACGGGGGTAGGGTACAATGAGCAGTTCTTC. It is translated as CASSVATGVGYNEQFF.